The rows below give T cell receptor beta chains drawn from one sample of a study of molecular identifiers for immune sequencing clone quantification. MiXCR, applied by TCRdb to the PCR reads, yields one record per CDR3 protein. In the table there are approximately 63,000 distinct CDR3 sequences, about 19% of which are singletons. Sequencing was done on a sample of naive CD8+ T cells from blood, with Jurkat cell RNA spiked in. The source is a human donor in good health. Some libraries in this study had Jurkat cell RNA spiked in. Both conserved end residues are trimmed from each CDR3. The D gene is left open where the match is weak.

cdr3_aa: ASNPSPSYEQY; d_call: .; v_call: TRBV7-9
cdr3_aa: ASGEGYEQY; d_call: .; v_call: TRBV7-9
cdr3_aa: ASSLFRYEQY; d_call: .; v_call: TRBV7-9
cdr3_aa: ASSHTQGSTEAF; d_call: .; v_call: TRBV4-2
cdr3_aa: ASSLGQNEQL; d_call: .; v_call: TRBV5-1
cdr3_aa: ASSATSLGYEQY; d_call: .; v_call: TRBV27
cdr3_aa: ASNTGQVDYEQY; d_call: TRBD1; v_call: TRBV28
cdr3_aa: SARDYRSGKILDGEQF; d_call: TRBD2; v_call: TRBV20-1
cdr3_aa: ASSLGGGYT; d_call: .; v_call: TRBV7-9
cdr3_aa: ASSPTSVNTGELF; d_call: TRBD2; v_call: TRBV18
cdr3_aa: ASSGWTGTPFRGELF; d_call: .; v_call: TRBV2
cdr3_aa: ASSPGTYETQY; d_call: .; v_call: TRBV12-3/TRBV12-4
cdr3_aa: ASSPDREWDSNQPQH; d_call: TRBD1; v_call: TRBV6-5
cdr3_aa: ASSATPGTAYEQY; d_call: .; v_call: TRBV9
cdr3_aa: ASSLGFSDATNEKLF; d_call: .; v_call: TRBV7-9
cdr3_aa: ASSFSYRGPPDTQY; d_call: .; v_call: TRBV5-5
cdr3_aa: ASSETSGPHGEQY; d_call: TRBD2; v_call: TRBV25-1
cdr3_aa: SARSLAGLNTDTQY; d_call: TRBD2; v_call: TRBV20-1
cdr3_aa: SVEEGGRNTGELF; d_call: TRBD2; v_call: TRBV29-1
cdr3_aa: ASSREGQYEQY; d_call: TRBD2; v_call: TRBV6-6
cdr3_aa: ASSYWREGGDEQY; d_call: TRBD2; v_call: TRBV6-5
cdr3_aa: ASKGQGGNSPLH; d_call: TRBD1; v_call: TRBV12-3/TRBV12-4
cdr3_aa: ASSEKNEAF; d_call: .; v_call: TRBV7-9
cdr3_aa: ASSLWGGSYEQY; d_call: .; v_call: TRBV5-6